These 20 T cell receptor beta chains originate from one sample sequenced in a study of blood T cell repertoires in COVID-19. TCRdb's table, derived via immunoSEQ multiplex PCR, lists solely in-frame clones and lacks some. The data hold over 200,000 clones, with approximately 90% observed a single time. The sequencing input was PBMCs or T cells enriched from blood (not recorded which). The receptors shown here come from a man aged 25 to 40 who had recovered from COVID-19.

V usage is TRBV7-9 and J usage is TRBJ1-5; D is possibly TRBD1 (5 bases). Trimming removed 1 base at V and 3 bases at J, with 7 bases between. Germline V CDR1 and CDR2: SEHNR, FQNEAQ (reference sequence). The CDR3 covers 14 residues. The CDR3 sequence is CASSLEGNNQPQHF. The CDR3 nucleotides read TGTGCCAGCAGCTTAGAGGGGAACAATCAGCCCCAGCATTTT.

The J gene is TRBJ2-5, the V gene TRBV6-5, with 9 bases aligning to TRBD1. Germline V lookup: CDR1 MNHEY, CDR2 SVGAGI. The CDR3 is 15 residues long. The junction had 8 bases not matched to a gene; V was cut back by 6 bases and J by 3 bases. In nucleotides, the CDR3 is TGTGCCAGCAGAGTACAGGGGGCGCCCGAAGAGACCCAGTACTTC. This translates into CASRVQGAPEETQYF.

CDR3 nucleotides: TGCGCCAGCAGCTCACAACCGACTAGCAGGGCCCCCCTTGAGCAGTTCTTC. Translation gives CASSSQPTSRAPLEQFF. The rearrangement uses TRBV5-1 and TRBJ2-1; 7 nucleotides match TRBD2. The germline V gene encodes CDR1 SGHRS and CDR2 YFSETQ. This CDR3 is built from 17 residues. V gave up 3 bases and J gave up 9 bases; unmatched junction bases: 18.

The chain has TRBV19 and TRBJ1-5; possibly TRBD1 for D (5 bases). Germline CDR1 LNHDA, CDR2 SQIVND (reference sequence). The CDR3 spans 15 residues. Trimming pared 7 bases from V and 2 bases from J, leaving 15 bases between. The chain's CDR3 is CASKVGPAGNQPQHF. As DNA, the CDR3 is TGTGCCAGTAAAGTGGGGCCCGCGGGCAATCAGCCCCAGCATTTT.

The V call is TRBV7-2, the J call TRBJ1-5, with 7 bases that match TRBD1. Germline V gene data show CDR1 as SGHTA and CDR2 as FQGNSA. The CDR3 is 14 amino acids. The V and J ends lost 4 bases and 2 bases, in that order; junction bases with no gene match: 2. CDR3 amino acids: CASSYQGGNQPQHF. CDR3 in DNA: TGTGCCAGCAGCTATCAGGGGGGCAATCAGCCCCAGCATTTT.

This clone was picked up one time. This chain joins TRBV7-2 and TRBJ1-1; D is unresolved. The germline V and J ends were trimmed by 1 base and 5 bases, with 11 bases remaining between them. This CDR3 spans 14 amino acids. Germline V gene data show CDR1 as SGHTA and CDR2 as FQGNSA. The CDR3 sequence is CASSLGRVGTEAFF. The CDR3 nucleotides read TGTGCCAGCAGCTTAGGCCGGGTTGGTACTGAAGCTTTCTTT.

V is TRBV21-1 and J is TRBJ2-7; the DNA was not used to check the table's D call, TRBD1. TRBV21-1 has pseudogene status. The CDR3 loop spans 13 amino acids. The CDR3 sequence is CASGDRQSYEQYF. The CDR3 DNA follows: TGTGCCAGCGGGGACAGGCAATCTTACGAGCAGTACTTC.

The J gene is TRBJ2-3, the V gene TRBV30, with 8 bases that match TRBD2. The V gene end was trimmed by 8 bases and the J gene end by 2 bases; junction bases not matched to a gene: 9. The germline V gene has CDR1 GTSNPN and CDR2 SVGIG (reference sequence). This CDR3 spans 14 amino acids. The CDR3 is CAEALAGPTDTQYF. The CDR3 bases are TGTGCCGAAGCCTTAGCGGGACCCACAGATACGCAGTATTTT.

The chain has TRBV7-9 and TRBJ1-3; D remains ambiguous. The CDR3 totals 15 residues. V was pared by 1 base and J by 0 bases, with 7 bases between. The V gene's germline CDR1 is SEHNR and CDR2 FQNEAQ (reference sequence). For the CDR3, the DNA is TGTGCCAGCAGCTTAGTGTCTTTCTCTGGAAACACCATATATTTT. Protein: CASSLVSFSGNTIYF.

This chain joins TRBV2 and TRBJ1-2; 7 nucleotides match TRBD1. Germline-derived CDR1 and CDR2 are SNHLY and FYNNEI. The J segment lost 2 bases and the V segment lost 3 bases, leaving 9 bases of the junction unmatched. The CDR3 extends over 16 amino acids. The CDR3 loop is CASSDFYPDRNYGYTF. In nucleotides, the CDR3 is TGTGCCAGCAGTGACTTCTACCCGGACAGGAACTATGGCTACACCTTC.

The chain uses TRBV7-8 and TRBJ1-2; D unclear. V shed 5 bases and J shed 0 bases, with 13 bases lying between them. There are 15 residues in the CDR3. Germline V gene lookup returns CDR1 SGHVS and CDR2 FQNEAQ. The CDR3 nucleotides are TGTGCCAGCAGCGTGGGCCGAAGAGCTAACTATGGCTACACCTTC. It is translated as CASSVGRRANYGYTF.

The chain links TRBV11-2 to TRBJ2-7; possible D gene TRBD1, 7 bases. Germline V gene data show CDR1 as SGHAT and CDR2 as FQNNGV. V was trimmed by 5 bases and J by 2 bases, leaving 13 bases between them. This CDR3 region has 14 residues. CDR3 coding DNA: TGTGCCAGCAGCGGGCGGGACAGAACCTACGAGCAGTACTTC. It yields the protein CASSGRDRTYEQYF.

The V call is TRBV18, the J call TRBJ1-1; D gene uncertain. Germline V gene data show CDR1 as KGHSH and CDR2 as LQKENI. The CDR3 sequence is 12 residues long. Trimming took 8 bases from V and 7 from J, leaving 14 bases between them. The CDR3 reads CASASAQNEAFF. CDR3 nucleotides: TGTGCCAGCGCCTCCGCACAGAATGAAGCTTTCTTT.

The rearrangement uses TRBV5-6 and TRBJ2-7, with a weak D call TRBD1 (6 bases). The CDR3 contains 15 residues. V lost 3 bases, J lost 0 bases, and 13 bases lay in between. Germline assignment: CDR1 SGHDT and CDR2 YYEEEE. The CDR3 DNA reads as TGTGCCAGCAGCTCGACAGGAGCATCCTCCTACGAGCAGTACTTC. Amino acids: CASSSTGASSYEQYF.

The rearrangement joins TRBV7-2 to TRBJ2-7, with TRBD2 as a possible D gene (5 bases). The CDR3 totals 14 residues. V gave up 8 bases and J gave up 2 bases, with 16 bases separating them. Germline V gives CDR1 SGHTA, CDR2 FQGNSA. CDR3 loop: CASHEGGAPYEQYF. The CDR3 DNA sequence: TGTGCCAGCCATGAGGGCGGCGCGCCCTACGAGCAGTACTTC.

DNA for the CDR3: TGCGCCAGCAGCCTCGGGGTTGGGCGCGCAGAAGCTTTCTTT. It is translated as CASSLGVGRAEAFF. The rearrangement links TRBV5-1 to TRBJ1-1; D remains unclear. The V gene's germline CDR1 is SGHRS and CDR2 YFSETQ. CDR3 size: 14 residues. V lost 4 bases and J 8 bases, leaving 18 bases between the germline ends.

V gene TRBV28 combines with J gene TRBJ2-3; the D gene is possibly TRBD1 (6 bases). CDR3 length: 16 residues. V was cut by 1 base and J by 0 bases, with 11 bases left in between. The germline CDR1 and CDR2 sequences are MDHEN and SYDVKM. The CDR3 spells CASSLFRQGSTDTQYF. The CDR3 DNA reads as TGTGCCAGCAGTTTATTCCGGCAGGGGAGCACAGATACGCAGTATTTT.

This chain connects TRBV5-4 to TRBJ2-7; TRBD2 agrees at 8 bases. The V gene end was trimmed by 0 bases and the J gene end by 6 bases; junction bases not matched to a gene: 11. Germline CDR1 is SGHNT and CDR2 is YYREEE (reference sequence). This CDR3 contains 16 residues. The CDR3 reads CASSLGRGGRAGEQYF. CDR3 sequence (DNA): TGTGCCAGCAGCTTGGGCCGCGGGGGGCGCGCAGGCGAGCAGTACTTC.

The CDR3 DNA reads TGTGCCAGCACTAGACTAGTAGGGCCCTACGAGCAGTACTTC. It is translated as CASTRLVGPYEQYF. This chain uses TRBV6-5 with TRBJ2-7, with D tentatively TRBD2 (6 bases). V was shortened by 7 bases and J by 2 bases, with 15 bases between the two germline ends. The CDR3 runs to 14 residues. Germline CDR1 reads MNHEY; CDR2 reads SVGAGI.

The chain couples TRBV5-1 to TRBJ2-3; D perhaps matches TRBD2 (6 bases). There are 13 residues in the CDR3. The germline V gene has CDR1 SGHRS and CDR2 YFSETQ. The V end was cut by 3 bases, the J end by 10 bases, with 15 bases between. Written as DNA, the CDR3 is TGCGCCAGCAGCTCGGTGGGGACTCAGGCGCAGTATTTT. Translation gives CASSSVGTQAQYF. The entire variable domain, with the rest obtained from reference TRBV5-1 and TRBJ2-3, is as follows: KAGVTQTPRYLIKTRGQQVTLSCSPISGHRSVSWYQQTPGQGLQFLFEYFSETQRNKGNFPGRFSGRQFSNSRSEMNVSTLELGDSALYLCASSSVGTQAQYFGPGTRLTVL.